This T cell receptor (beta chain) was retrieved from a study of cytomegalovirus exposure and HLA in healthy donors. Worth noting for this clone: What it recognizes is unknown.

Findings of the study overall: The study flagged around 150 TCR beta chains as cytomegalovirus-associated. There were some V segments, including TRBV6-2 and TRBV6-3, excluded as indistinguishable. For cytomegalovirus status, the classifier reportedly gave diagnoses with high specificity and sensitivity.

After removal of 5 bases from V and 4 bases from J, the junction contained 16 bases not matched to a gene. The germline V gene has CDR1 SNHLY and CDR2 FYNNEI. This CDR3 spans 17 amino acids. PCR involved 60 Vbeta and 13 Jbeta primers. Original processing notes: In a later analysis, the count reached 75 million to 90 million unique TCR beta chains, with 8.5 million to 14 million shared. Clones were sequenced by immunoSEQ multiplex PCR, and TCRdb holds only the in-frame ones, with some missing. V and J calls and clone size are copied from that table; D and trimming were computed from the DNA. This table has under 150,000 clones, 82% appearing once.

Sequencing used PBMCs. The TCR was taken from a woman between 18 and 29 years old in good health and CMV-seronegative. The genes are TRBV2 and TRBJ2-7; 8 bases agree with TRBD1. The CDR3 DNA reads TGTGCCAGCAGTTTTCCTCGGTTAGCAGGGGGCGTTTACGAGCAGTACTTC. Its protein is CASSFPRLAGGVYEQYF. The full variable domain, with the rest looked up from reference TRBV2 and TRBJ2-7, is EPEVTQTPSHQVTQMGQEVILRCVPISNHLYFYWYRQILGQKVEFLVSFYNNEISEKSEIFDDQFSVERPDGSNFTLKIRSTKLEDSAMYFCASSFPRLAGGVYEQYFGPGTRLTVT.